This T cell receptor (beta chain) was sequenced for a study of OX40 agonist ivuxolimab in advanced cancers. This clone was observed once. Germline V lookup: CDR1 SGHAT, CDR2 FQNNGV. The V gene end was trimmed by 3 bases and the J gene end by 4 bases; junction bases not matched to a gene: 6. The length of the CDR3 is 15 residues. Sequenced by immunoSEQ multiplex PCR; TCRdb stores in-frame clones only, minus some. The repertoire holds approximately 87,000 clones, with more than 90% as singletons. The sequence came from an adult with an advanced solid tumor such as melanoma, head and neck, liver or kidney cancer. The rearrangement links TRBV11-2 to TRBJ2-1; TRBD2 matches 7 bases. The sample consisted of CD4+ or CD8+ T cells sorted from blood, taken in a trial of the OX40 agonist ivuxolimab. This CDR3 is CASSFGGSWYNEQFF. The CDR3 DNA is TGTGCCAGCAGCTTCGGCGGGAGCTGGTACAATGAGCAGTTCTTC.